Sequencing of this T cell receptor beta chain was carried out in a study of CD8 T cells in ankylosing spondylitis. Notes on the study in general: Reported data indicate significant enrichment of disease-linked clones within matched ankylosing spondylitis synovial fluid. Disease-associated clonotypes exhibited CD8+ identity and were relatively infrequent in peripheral blood. About eight highly homologous variants made up a TCR beta motif that seemed to typify ankylosing spondylitis blood. There were earlier reports of some motif variants in reactive arthritis synovial fluid and blood.

Libraries for TCR beta were made by quantitative 5'-RACE with molecular barcodes. One entry per CDR3 protein, called by TCRdb with MiXCR from the 5' RACE reads. The repertoire includes around 430,000 distinct CDR3 sequences, roughly a sixth of them detected once, and approximately 1% sits in the top ten. In its sample, this clonotype was seen a few times. Antigen unknown. The V and J ends lost 0 bases and 1 base respectively, with 9 bases between them. Germline-derived CDR1 and CDR2 are MNHEY and SVGAGI. The CDR3 loop spans 15 amino acids. This clonotype was sampled from a male donor with ankylosing spondylitis. Sequenced input: blood, either unsorted or a sorted T cell fraction (not recorded which). This chain uses TRBV6-5 with TRBJ1-2; D gene uncertain. The CDR3 spells CASSYSMVSNYGYTF. DNA for the CDR3: TGTGCCAGCAGTTACTCGATGGTCAGTAACTATGGCTACACCTTC.